This TCR beta chain was captured by sequencing in a study of PD-L1 blockade in urothelial cancer. Study-wide context: The patients' atezolizumab therapy, 1,200 mg intravenously every 3 weeks, started around 2014. A median approximately 140,000 T cells were found in blood samples. Before enrollment, 0 to 3 chemotherapy regimens had been given to patients.

Method: immunoSEQ multiplex PCR; TCRdb's copy keeps in-frame clones and lacks some. The table includes roughly 49,000 clones, nearly 90% detected once. Patients in the study were battling locally advanced or metastatic urothelial carcinoma. Germline assignment: CDR1 SGHRS and CDR2 YFSETQ. The CDR3 contains 16 residues. The V and J ends lost 0 bases and 0 bases, in that order; junction bases with no gene match: 2. The clonotype was recovered from a man aged 55 to 70 with urothelial cancer. This chain links TRBV5-1 with TRBJ2-2; TRBD1 matches 7 bases. This sample comprised PBMCs, obtained around atezolizumab (anti-PD-L1) treatment. The CDR3 region is CASSLAQGPNTGELFF. The DNA of the CDR3 is TGCGCCAGCAGCTTGGCACAGGGGCCGAACACCGGGGAGCTGTTTTTT.